These 25 T cell receptor beta chains originate from one sample sequenced in a study of T cell repertoires in cytomegalovirus infection. TCRdb redid the calling of the reads with MiXCR, one entry per CDR3 protein. The sample lists around 800,000 distinct CDR3 sequences, approximately 29% occurring once. Their recognized antigens are unknown. The sample was cultured CD8+ T cells from PBMCs, taken from culture after CMV antigen stimulation. Every receptor here comes from a human donor in good health (CMV status not recorded). Some clones in this sample may be carry-over from other donors' samples.

At least ten counts were recorded for this clonotype. The genes are TRBV7-6 and TRBJ2-7; no clear D. Deletions cut 5 bases from V and 5 bases from J, with 13 bases between. Germline CDR1 and CDR2: SGHVS and FNYEAQ. The CDR3 is made up of 13 amino acids. Here the CDR3 DNA reads TGTGCCAGCAGCCCCTTGGGCGGCGACGAGCAGTACTTC. This gives the protein CASSPLGGDEQYF.

Regarding this clonotype: A single base separates this from a much larger clone, so it may be a read error. V gene TRBV7-2 combines with J gene TRBJ2-3; no clear D. V lost 1 base and J lost 0, with 14 bases in between. This CDR3 has 17 residues. Germline V gene sequence: CDR1 SGHTA, CDR2 FQGNSA. The DNA for the CDR3 is TGTGCCAGCAGCTTAGAGGTTGGCCGGGTTAGCACAGATACGCAGTATTTT. It translates to CASSLEVGRVSTDTQYF.

This clonotype has a handful of counts. The CDR3 is CASSVPRTGGEETQYF. CDR3 sequence (DNA): TGTGCCAGCAGCGTACCTCGGACAGGTGGGGAAGAGACCCAGTACTTC. The rearrangement joins TRBV7-6 to TRBJ2-5; TRBD1 matches 7 bases. There are 16 residues in the CDR3. V was clipped by 5 bases and J by 3 bases; unmatched bases: 12. CDR1 is SGHVS and CDR2 is FNYEAQ in the germline V gene.

The genes are TRBV5-8 and TRBJ1-1, with no clear D. Trimming cost V 3 bases and J 2 bases, with 17 bases left between them. This CDR3 contains 16 residues. Looked up from germline, CDR1 is SGHTS and CDR2 is YDEGEE. The CDR3: CASSWAPHLYNTEAFF. The CDR3 coding sequence is TGTGCCAGCAGCTGGGCACCTCACCTATACAACACTGAAGCTTTCTTT.

With respect to this clonotype: One junction end disagrees with the germline gene, perhaps due to a read error. The rearrangement joins TRBV7-2 to TRBJ1-2, with a tentative D call TRBD1 (6 bases). CDR1 SGHTA and CDR2 FQGNSA come from the germline V gene. The CDR3 covers 16 residues. The CDR3: CVSSLNGGTLGYGYTF. The CDR3 DNA follows: TGTGTCAGCAGCTTAAACGGAGGGACATTGGGCTATGGCTACACCTTC.

With respect to this clonotype: With a much larger clone just one base away, this may be a read error. The DNA of the CDR3 is TGTGCCAACAGCCCCGGGGGGGGCAGGCCCGGGGAGCTGTTTTTT. This gives the protein CANSPGGGRPGELFF. The chain combines TRBV7-9 with TRBJ2-2; TRBD2 matches at 8 bases. The CDR3 is 15 amino acids. Germline-derived CDR1 and CDR2 are SEHNR and FQNEAQ (reference sequence).

The chain joins TRBV7-9 to TRBJ2-1, with TRBD1 as a possible D gene (6 bases). Germline V gene data show CDR1 as SEHNR and CDR2 as FQNEAQ (reference sequence). V lost 8 bases, J lost 6 bases, and 17 bases lay in between. This CDR3 region has 14 residues. CDR3: CASSGDRPFNEQFF. For the CDR3, the DNA is TGTGCCAGCTCTGGAGACAGGCCTTTCAATGAGCAGTTCTTC.

V usage is TRBV7-9 and J usage is TRBJ1-3, with unresolved D. Germline lookup yields CDR1 SEHNR and CDR2 FQNEAQ (reference sequence). Trimming left V 5 bases short and J 4 bases short, with 18 bases between. The CDR3 spans 16 residues. The chain's CDR3 is CASSPSYGERGNTIYF. For the CDR3, the DNA is TGTGCCAGCAGCCCATCCTACGGGGAGAGAGGAAACACCATATATTTT.

This sequence joins TRBV12-3 or TRBV12-4 and TRBJ1-3; D not resolved. The CDR3 runs 14 residues. V was shortened by 5 bases and J by 0 bases, with 8 bases between the two germline ends. The CDR3 DNA reads as TGTGCCAGCAGTACGAAATACTCTGGAAACACCATATATTTT. It is translated as CASSTKYSGNTIYF.

This clonotype was found a few times. The chain carries TRBV27 and TRBJ1-2; 9 bases fit TRBD1. The germline gives CDR1 MNHEY, CDR2 SMNVEV (reference sequence). The junction had 7 bases not matched to a gene; V was cut back by 0 bases and J by 8 bases. This CDR3 is 15 amino acids long. CDR3 bases: TGTGCCAGCAGTTTATCCCCCGGGACAGGGTTCGGCTACACCTTC. Residues: CASSLSPGTGFGYTF.

This clonotype was recorded many times. V gene TRBV24-1 combines with J gene TRBJ2-5, with D maybe TRBD1 (6 bases). The V end lost 3 bases, the J end lost 2 bases, and 12 bases lay between the germline ends. CDR1 and CDR2 (germline): KGHDR, SFDVKD. This CDR3 is 15 amino acids long. CDR3 sequence (DNA): TGTGCCACCAGTGATCGAGGACAGCTACAAGAGACCCAGTACTTC. It encodes CATSDRGQLQETQYF.

The V call is TRBV6-5, the J call TRBJ2-2; D is possibly TRBD2 (6 bases). V was clipped by 0 bases and J by 6 bases, with 23 bases between them. Looked up from germline, CDR1 is MNHEY and CDR2 is SVGAGI. CDR3 length: 19 amino acids. CDR3 protein: CASSYSGGVYGPVAGELFF. CDR3 bases: TGTGCCAGCAGTTACTCGGGGGGAGTTTACGGACCGGTGGCCGGGGAGCTGTTTTTT.

This chain connects TRBV12-3 or TRBV12-4 to TRBJ2-3; 8 bases are a match to TRBD2. The CDR3 runs 16 residues. Trimming at V came to 4 bases and at J to 5 bases, leaving 11 bases not matched to a gene. The CDR3 coding sequence is TGTGCCAGCAGTTCTCTTCGGGCGGGGGGAGGAGATACGCAGTATTTT. Its translation: CASSSLRAGGGDTQYF.

This clonotype has ten or more counts. The chain joins TRBV28 to TRBJ2-1; tentative D call: TRBD1 (6 bases). Germline V gene data show CDR1 as MDHEN and CDR2 as SYDVKM. V lost 3 bases to trimming and J lost 0 bases, with 15 bases between them. This CDR3 comprises 17 residues. The CDR3 here is CASSFPGDTDSYNEQFF. The CDR3 nucleotides read TGTGCCAGCAGTTTTCCCGGGGACACCGACTCCTACAATGAGCAGTTCTTC.

In its sample, this clonotype was seen a few times. The chain carries TRBV7-6 and TRBJ2-1, with D hard to call. The CDR3 consists of 17 residues. CDR1 and CDR2 (germline): SGHVS, FNYEAQ. V lost 5 bases, J lost 2 bases, and 19 bases lay in between. Here the CDR3 DNA reads TGTGCCAGCAGCCCGGCCCCGGTATCTGGGCCCTACAATGAGCAGTTCTTC. It yields the protein CASSPAPVSGPYNEQFF.

The V call is TRBV5-5, the J call TRBJ2-5; 8 bases align to TRBD1. Trimming cost V 3 bases and J 5 bases; bases outside gene matches: 9. This CDR3 comprises 15 residues. CDR1 SGHKS and CDR2 YYEKEE come from the germline V gene (reference sequence). CDR3 sequence reads: CASSSPGTGGETQYF. DNA of the CDR3: TGTGCCAGCAGCTCCCCCGGGACAGGCGGTGAGACCCAGTACTTC.

This clonotype came up a few times. The gene calls are TRBV27 and TRBJ1-5; 7 nucleotides line up with TRBD1. The ends lost 5 bases at V and 1 base at J; junction bases unmatched: 20. Germline V CDR1 and CDR2: MNHEY, SMNVEV (reference sequence). The CDR3 contains 20 residues. CDR3 DNA sequence: TGTGCCAGCAGTACTAAGCTAATAGGGCCAGGGGGTTGGAGCAATCAGCCCCAGCATTTT. It is translated as CASSTKLIGPGGWSNQPQHF.

The table lists this clonotype with a count of one. This rearrangement joins TRBV7-9 to TRBJ2-3, with 9 bases matching TRBD2. Germline V lookup: CDR1 SEHNR, CDR2 FQNEAQ (reference sequence). The CDR3 is 15 amino acids. V was clipped by 1 base and J by 5 bases; unmatched bases: 4. Here the CDR3 DNA reads TGTGCCAGCAGCTTAGAGGGGCGGGGGGGAGATACGCAGTATTTT. It specifies CASSLEGRGGDTQYF.

This clonotype has a handful of counts. The chain couples TRBV28 to TRBJ2-7; TRBD2 matches at 8 bases. CDR3 length: 15 amino acids. The germline V gene encodes CDR1 MDHEN and CDR2 SYDVKM. Germline trimming cut 5 bases from V and 4 bases from J; bases unmatched to any gene: 10. The CDR3 loop is CASSALPAGGYEQYV. DNA of the CDR3: TGTGCCAGCAGTGCCCTTCCCGCGGGGGGTTACGAGCAGTACGTC.

The V gene is TRBV10-3, the J gene TRBJ2-7; 7 positions agree with TRBD1. V shed 6 bases and J 3 bases; nucleotides not matched to a gene: 5. This CDR3 contains 13 residues. Germline lookup yields CDR1 ENHRY and CDR2 SYGVKD. CDR3 loop: CAISPGQIYEQYV. The DNA of the CDR3 is TGTGCCATCAGCCCGGGACAGATCTACGAGCAGTACGTC.

This clonotype has just a few counts. V and J are TRBV5-6 and TRBJ2-7; D might be TRBD1 (5 bases). The CDR3 covers 14 residues. Looked up from germline, CDR1 is SGHDT and CDR2 is YYEEEE. Trimming left V 4 bases short and J 1 base short, with 12 bases between. CDR3 protein: CASSRAGFSYEQYF. The CDR3 DNA is TGTGCCAGCAGCCGTGCAGGGTTTTCCTACGAGCAGTACTTC.

The chain couples TRBV6-1 to TRBJ1-5, with D perhaps matching TRBD1 (5 bases). Trimming pared 2 bases from V and 7 bases from J, leaving 15 bases between. The CDR3 sequence is 15 residues long. Germline values: CDR1 MNHNS, CDR2 SASEGT. CDR3 region: CASSEKNRIGQPQHF. The CDR3 nucleotides are TGTGCCAGCAGTGAAAAAAACAGGATCGGGCAGCCCCAGCATTTT.

This clonotype came up a few times. The rearrangement joins TRBV12-3 or TRBV12-4 to TRBJ2-4; perhaps TRBD2 as D (5 bases). This CDR3 comprises 18 residues. V lost 3 bases, J lost 0 bases, and 18 bases lay in between. The CDR3 DNA follows: TGTGCCAGCAGTTTGGTCCATCCAAGGGAGCTAGCCAAAAACATTCAGTACTTC. This sequence encodes CASSLVHPRELAKNIQYF.

This rearrangement joins TRBV5-4 to TRBJ1-1; no clear D gene. Germline CDR1 reads SGHNT; CDR2 reads YYREEE (reference sequence). The CDR3 runs 14 residues. Deletions cut 3 bases from V and 1 base from J, with 10 bases between. CDR3 in amino acids: CASSSPTENTEAFF. CDR3 coding DNA: TGTGCCAGCAGCTCGCCGACGGAGAACACTGAAGCTTTCTTT.

The chain has TRBV5-4 and TRBJ2-5; 10 bases align to TRBD1. The CDR3 is 16 amino acids. Per germline, CDR1 SGHNT and CDR2 YYREEE (reference sequence). Unmatched junction bases numbered 11, after V lost 5 bases and J lost 4 bases. The CDR3 nucleotides are TGTGCCAGCAGTTATTATGAGGACAGGGGGGGAGAGACCCAGTACTTC. Residues: CASSYYEDRGGETQYF.